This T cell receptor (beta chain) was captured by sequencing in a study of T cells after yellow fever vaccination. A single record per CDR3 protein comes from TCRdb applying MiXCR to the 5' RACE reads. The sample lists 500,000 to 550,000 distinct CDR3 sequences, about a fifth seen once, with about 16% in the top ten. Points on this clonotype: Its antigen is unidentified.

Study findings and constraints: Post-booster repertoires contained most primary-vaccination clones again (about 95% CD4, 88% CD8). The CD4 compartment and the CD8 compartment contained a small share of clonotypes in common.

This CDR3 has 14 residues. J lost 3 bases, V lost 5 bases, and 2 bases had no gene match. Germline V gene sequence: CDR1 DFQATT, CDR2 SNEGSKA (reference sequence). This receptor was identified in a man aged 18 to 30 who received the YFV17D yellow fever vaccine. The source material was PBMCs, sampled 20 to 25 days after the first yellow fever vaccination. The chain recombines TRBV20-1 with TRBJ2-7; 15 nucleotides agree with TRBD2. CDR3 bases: TGCAGTGCTCCGGGACTAGCGGGGGGCTACGAGCAGTACTTC. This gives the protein CSAPGLAGGYEQYF.